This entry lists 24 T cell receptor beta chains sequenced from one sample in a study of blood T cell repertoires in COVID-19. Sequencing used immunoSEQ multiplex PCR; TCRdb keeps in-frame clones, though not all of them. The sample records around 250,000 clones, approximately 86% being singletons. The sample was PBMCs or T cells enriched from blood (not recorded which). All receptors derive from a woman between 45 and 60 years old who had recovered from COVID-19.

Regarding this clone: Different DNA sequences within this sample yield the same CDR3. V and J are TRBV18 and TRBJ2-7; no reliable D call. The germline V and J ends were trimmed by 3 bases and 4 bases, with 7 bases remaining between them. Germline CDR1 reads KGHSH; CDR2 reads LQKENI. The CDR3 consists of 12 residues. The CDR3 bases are TGTGCCAGCTCACCGAGAGCTTACGAGCAGTACTTC. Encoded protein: CASSPRAYEQYF.

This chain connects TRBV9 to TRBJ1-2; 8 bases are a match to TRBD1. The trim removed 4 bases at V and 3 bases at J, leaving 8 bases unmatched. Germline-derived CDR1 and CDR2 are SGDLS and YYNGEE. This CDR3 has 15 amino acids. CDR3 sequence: CASSPRTGLDYGYTF. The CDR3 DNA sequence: TGTGCCAGCAGCCCCAGGACAGGGCTGGACTATGGCTACACCTTC.

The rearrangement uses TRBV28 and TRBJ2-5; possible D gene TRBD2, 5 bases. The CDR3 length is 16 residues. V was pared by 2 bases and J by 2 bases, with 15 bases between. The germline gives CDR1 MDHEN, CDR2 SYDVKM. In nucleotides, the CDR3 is TGTGCCAGCAGTTTACTCCCTCGGACTTATCAAGAGACCCAGTACTTC. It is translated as CASSLLPRTYQETQYF.

CDR3: CASSLGAGGQNIQYF. CDR3 in DNA: TGCGCCAGCAGCTTGGGTGCGGGAGGGCAAAACATTCAGTACTTC. V gene TRBV5-1 combines with J gene TRBJ2-4; 9 bases are a match to TRBD2. Trimming took 0 bases from V and 5 from J; bases not matched to a gene: 3. CDR1 is SGHRS, CDR2 YFSETQ, per germline. The CDR3 contains 15 residues.

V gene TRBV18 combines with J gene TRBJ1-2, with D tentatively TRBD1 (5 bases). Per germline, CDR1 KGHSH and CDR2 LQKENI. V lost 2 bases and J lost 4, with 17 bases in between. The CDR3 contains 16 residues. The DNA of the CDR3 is TGTGCCAGCTCACCAACGACAGTACAATCCTCCTATGGCTACACCTTC. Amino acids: CASSPTTVQSSYGYTF.

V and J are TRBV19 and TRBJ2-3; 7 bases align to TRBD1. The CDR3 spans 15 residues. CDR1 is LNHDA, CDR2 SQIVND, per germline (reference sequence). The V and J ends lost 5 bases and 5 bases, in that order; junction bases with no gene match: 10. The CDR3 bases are TGTGCCAGTAGTCGACAGGGCGGTGCCATAGATACGCAGTATTTT. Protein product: CASSRQGGAIDTQYF.

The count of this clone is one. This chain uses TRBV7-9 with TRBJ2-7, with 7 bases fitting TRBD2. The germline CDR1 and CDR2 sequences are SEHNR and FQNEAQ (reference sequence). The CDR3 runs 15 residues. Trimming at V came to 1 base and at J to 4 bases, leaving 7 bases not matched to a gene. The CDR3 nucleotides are TGTGCCAGCAGCTTAGGCGGGAGCGAAATTTACGAGCAGTACTTC. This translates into CASSLGGSEIYEQYF. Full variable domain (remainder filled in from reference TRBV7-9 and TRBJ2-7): DTGVSQNPRHKITKRGQNVTFRCDPISEHNRLYWYRQTLGQGPEFLTYFQNEAQLEKSRLLSDRFSAERPKGSFSTLEIQRTEQGDSAMYLCASSLGGSEIYEQYFGPGTRLTVT.

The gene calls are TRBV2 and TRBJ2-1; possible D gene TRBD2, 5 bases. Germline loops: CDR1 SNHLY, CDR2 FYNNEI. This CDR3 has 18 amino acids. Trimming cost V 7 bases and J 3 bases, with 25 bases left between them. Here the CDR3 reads CASKTGSIVKSGYNEQFF. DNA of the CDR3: TGTGCCAGCAAGACGGGGAGCATAGTGAAAAGTGGCTACAATGAGCAGTTCTTC.

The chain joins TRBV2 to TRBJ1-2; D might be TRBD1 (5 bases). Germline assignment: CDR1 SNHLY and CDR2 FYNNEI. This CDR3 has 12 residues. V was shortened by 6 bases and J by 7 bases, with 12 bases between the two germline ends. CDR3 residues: CASSVGGGGYTF. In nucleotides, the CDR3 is TGTGCCAGCAGCGTTGGCGGGGGTGGCTACACCTTC.

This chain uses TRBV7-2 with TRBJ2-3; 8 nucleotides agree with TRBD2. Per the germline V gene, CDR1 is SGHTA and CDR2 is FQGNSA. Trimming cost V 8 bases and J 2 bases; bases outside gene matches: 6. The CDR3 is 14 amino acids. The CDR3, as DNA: TGTGCCAGCTCTCCGGGAGGGTACACAGATACGCAGTATTTT. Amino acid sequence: CASSPGGYTDTQYF.

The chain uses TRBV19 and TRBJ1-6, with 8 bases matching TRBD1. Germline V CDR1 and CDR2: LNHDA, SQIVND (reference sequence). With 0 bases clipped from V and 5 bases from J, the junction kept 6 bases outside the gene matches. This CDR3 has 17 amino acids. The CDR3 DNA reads TGTGCCAGTAGTATAGATGGCGACAGGGGAGATAATTCACCCCTCCACTTT. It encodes CASSIDGDRGDNSPLHF. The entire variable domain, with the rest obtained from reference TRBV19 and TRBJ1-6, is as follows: DGGITQSPKYLFRKEGQNVTLSCEQNLNHDAMYWYRQDPGQGLRLIYYSQIVNDFQKGDIAEGYSVSREKKESFPLTVTSAQKNPTAFYLCASSIDGDRGDNSPLHFGNGTRLTVT.

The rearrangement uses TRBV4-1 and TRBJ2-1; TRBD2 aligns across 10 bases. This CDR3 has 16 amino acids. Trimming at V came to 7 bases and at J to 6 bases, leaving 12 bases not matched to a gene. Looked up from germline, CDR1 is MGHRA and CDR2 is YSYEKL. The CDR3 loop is CASKGGSGGPRNEQFF. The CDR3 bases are TGCGCCAGCAAGGGGGGTAGCGGGGGGCCTCGCAATGAGCAGTTCTTC.

CDR3 nucleotides: TGTGCCAGCAGCTTAGCCACTTACCGGGACAGGACCCACGAGCAGTACTTC. Its protein is CASSLATYRDRTHEQYF. The chain has TRBV7-9 and TRBJ2-7; 8 bases agree with TRBD1. V shed 0 bases, J shed 5 bases, and the junction held 12 bases outside the gene matches. The germline gives CDR1 SEHNR, CDR2 FQNEAQ (reference sequence). The CDR3 spans 17 residues.

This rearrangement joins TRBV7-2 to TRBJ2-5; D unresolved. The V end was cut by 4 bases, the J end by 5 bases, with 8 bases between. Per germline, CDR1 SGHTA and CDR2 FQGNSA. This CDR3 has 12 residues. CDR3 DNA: TGTGCCAGCAGCTCCGGTCGGGAGACCCAGTACTTC. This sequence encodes CASSSGRETQYF. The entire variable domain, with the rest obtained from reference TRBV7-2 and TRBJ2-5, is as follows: GAGVSQSPSNKVTEKGKDVELRCDPISGHTALYWYRQSLGQGLEFLIYFQGNSAPDKSGLPSDRFSAERTGGSVSTLTIQRTQQEDSAVYLCASSSGRETQYFGPGTRLLVL.

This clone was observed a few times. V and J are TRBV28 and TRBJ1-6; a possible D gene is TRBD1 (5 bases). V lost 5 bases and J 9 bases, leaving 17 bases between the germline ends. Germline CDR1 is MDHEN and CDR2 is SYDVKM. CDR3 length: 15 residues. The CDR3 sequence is CASSTPAGQSSPLHF. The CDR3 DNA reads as TGTGCCAGCAGTACCCCAGCAGGGCAATCTTCACCCCTCCACTTT. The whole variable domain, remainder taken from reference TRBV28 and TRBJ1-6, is DVKVTQSSRYLVKRTGEKVFLECVQDMDHENMFWYRQDPGLGLRLIYFSYDVKMKEKGDIPEGYSVSREKKERFSLILESASTNQTSMYLCASSTPAGQSSPLHFGNGTRLTVT.

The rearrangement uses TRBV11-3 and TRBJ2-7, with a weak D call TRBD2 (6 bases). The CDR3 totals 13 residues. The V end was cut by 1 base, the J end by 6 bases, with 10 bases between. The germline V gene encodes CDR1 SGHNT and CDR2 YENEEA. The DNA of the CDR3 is TGTGCCAGCAGCTTAGGTTGGGACTCCGAGCAGTACTTC. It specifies CASSLGWDSEQYF.

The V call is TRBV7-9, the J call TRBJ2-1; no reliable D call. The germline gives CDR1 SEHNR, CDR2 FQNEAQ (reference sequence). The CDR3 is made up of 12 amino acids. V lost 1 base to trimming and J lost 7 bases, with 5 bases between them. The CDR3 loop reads CASSLGMNEQFF. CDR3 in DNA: TGTGCCAGCAGCTTAGGTATGAATGAGCAGTTCTTC.

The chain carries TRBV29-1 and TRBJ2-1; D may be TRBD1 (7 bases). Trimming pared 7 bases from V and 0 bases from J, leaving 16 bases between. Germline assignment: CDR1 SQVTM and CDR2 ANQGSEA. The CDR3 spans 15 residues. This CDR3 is CSGRQGGSSYNEQFF. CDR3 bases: TGCAGCGGGAGACAGGGAGGAAGCTCCTACAATGAGCAGTTCTTC.

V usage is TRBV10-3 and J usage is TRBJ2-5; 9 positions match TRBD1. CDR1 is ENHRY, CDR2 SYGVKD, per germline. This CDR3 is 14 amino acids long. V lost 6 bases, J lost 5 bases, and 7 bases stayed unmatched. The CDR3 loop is CAIRTGGNGETQYF. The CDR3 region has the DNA TGTGCCATCAGAACAGGGGGCAATGGGGAGACCCAGTACTTC.

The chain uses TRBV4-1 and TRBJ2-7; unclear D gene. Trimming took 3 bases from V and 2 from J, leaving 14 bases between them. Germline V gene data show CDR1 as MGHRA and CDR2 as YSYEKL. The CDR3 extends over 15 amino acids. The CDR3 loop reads CASSQLVSRTYEQYF. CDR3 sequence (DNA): TGCGCCAGCAGCCAGCTAGTCAGTAGGACCTACGAGCAGTACTTC.

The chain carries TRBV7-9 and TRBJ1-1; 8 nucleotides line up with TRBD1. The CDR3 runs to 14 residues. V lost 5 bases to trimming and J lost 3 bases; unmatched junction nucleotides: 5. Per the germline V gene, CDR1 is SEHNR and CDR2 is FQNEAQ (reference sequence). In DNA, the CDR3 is TGTGCCAGCAGCCCGGGACAGGTCCACACTGAAGCTTTCTTT. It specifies CASSPGQVHTEAFF.

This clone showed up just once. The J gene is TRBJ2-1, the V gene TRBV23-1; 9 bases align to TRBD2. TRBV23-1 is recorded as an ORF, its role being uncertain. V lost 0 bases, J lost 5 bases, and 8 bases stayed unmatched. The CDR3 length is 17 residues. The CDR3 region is CASSQSVAGGPNNEQFF. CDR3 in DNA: TGCGCCAGCAGTCAATCTGTGGCGGGAGGGCCGAACAATGAGCAGTTCTTC.

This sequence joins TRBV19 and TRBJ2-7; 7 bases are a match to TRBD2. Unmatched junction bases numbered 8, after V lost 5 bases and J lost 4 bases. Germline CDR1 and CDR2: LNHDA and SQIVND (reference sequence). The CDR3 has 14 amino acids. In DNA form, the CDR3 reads TGTGCCAGTAGTTTCGCCGGGGGGAAATACGAGCAGTACTTC. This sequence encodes CASSFAGGKYEQYF.

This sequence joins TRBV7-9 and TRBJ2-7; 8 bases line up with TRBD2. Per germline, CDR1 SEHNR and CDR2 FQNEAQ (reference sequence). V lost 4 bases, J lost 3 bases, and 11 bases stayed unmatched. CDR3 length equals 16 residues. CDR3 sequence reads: CASSSTSGQVNYEQYF. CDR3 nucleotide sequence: TGTGCCAGCAGCTCTACTAGCGGCCAAGTCAACTACGAGCAGTACTTC.